This T cell receptor (beta chain) was profiled in a study of blood T cell repertoires in COVID-19. On the study more broadly: The samples span acute and convalescent COVID-19 from the United States, Italy and Spain.

Cohorts were based on clinical histories the participants reported. Under the authors' procedure: Nucleated cell counts were estimated from reference gene primer amplification. The assay was immunoSEQ multiplex PCR, and TCRdb's table has in-frame clones only and misses some. V and J calls and clone size are as listed in that table; D and trimming were resolved from the DNA. The profile covers around 320,000 clones, with 90% to 95% appearing a single time and 3% to 5% taken by the ten largest. Per the germline V gene, CDR1 is LNHDA and CDR2 is SQIVND (reference sequence). The ends were cut back, 6 bases at V and 3 bases at J, with 14 bases in the middle. The CDR3 is 14 residues long.

The sequencing sample was made of PBMCs or T cells enriched from blood (not recorded which). The sequence was collected from a young woman who had been exposed to COVID-19. V and J are TRBV19 and TRBJ1-2, with a tentative D call TRBD1 (6 bases). As DNA, the CDR3 is TGTGCCAGTAGCCTCAGGGGAACGGACTATGGCTACACCTTC. Protein product: CASSLRGTDYGYTF.